The present T cell receptor (beta chain) was sequenced within a study of T cells after yellow fever vaccination. Study information: Researchers used SMART-Seq v4 Ultra Low Input to prepare fractions that had low cell numbers. Points from the study as a whole: Peak timing came faster in the weaker secondary response, day 5 versus 15. Re-detected after boosting: most primary clones, around 96% of CD4 and roughly 88% of CD8.

TCRdb passed the 5' RACE reads through MiXCR, listing each CDR3 protein once. Of 500,000 to 650,000 distinct CDR3 sequences in the sample, around 12% are singletons; the top ten hold under 15%. In regard to this clonotype: Its specificity is not known.

V was shortened by 3 bases and J by 2 bases, with 17 bases between the two germline ends. This CDR3 spans 17 amino acids. Germline V gene sequence: CDR1 LNHNV, CDR2 YYDKDF (reference sequence). The TCR was taken from a man younger than 40 who received the YFV17D yellow fever vaccine. The sequenced sample was PBMCs, obtained on the day of the yellow fever booster vaccination. The chain links TRBV15 to TRBJ1-3; D possibly corresponds to TRBD1 (5 bases). CDR3 DNA sequence: TGTGCCACCAGCAGCGAGTCAGGGTCCCGAGCTGGAAACACCATATATTTT. Protein sequence: CATSSESGSRAGNTIYF.